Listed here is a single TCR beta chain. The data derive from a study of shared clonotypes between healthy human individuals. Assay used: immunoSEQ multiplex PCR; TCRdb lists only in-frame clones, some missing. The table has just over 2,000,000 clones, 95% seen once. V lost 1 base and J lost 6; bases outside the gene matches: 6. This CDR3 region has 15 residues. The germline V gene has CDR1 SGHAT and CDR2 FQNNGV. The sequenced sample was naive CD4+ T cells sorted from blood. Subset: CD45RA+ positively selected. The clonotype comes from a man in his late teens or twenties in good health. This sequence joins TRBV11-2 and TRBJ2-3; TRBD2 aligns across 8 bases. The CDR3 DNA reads TGTGCCAGCAGCTTAGTCGGGAGGGAGTGGGATACGCAGTATTTT. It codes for CASSLVGREWDTQYF.